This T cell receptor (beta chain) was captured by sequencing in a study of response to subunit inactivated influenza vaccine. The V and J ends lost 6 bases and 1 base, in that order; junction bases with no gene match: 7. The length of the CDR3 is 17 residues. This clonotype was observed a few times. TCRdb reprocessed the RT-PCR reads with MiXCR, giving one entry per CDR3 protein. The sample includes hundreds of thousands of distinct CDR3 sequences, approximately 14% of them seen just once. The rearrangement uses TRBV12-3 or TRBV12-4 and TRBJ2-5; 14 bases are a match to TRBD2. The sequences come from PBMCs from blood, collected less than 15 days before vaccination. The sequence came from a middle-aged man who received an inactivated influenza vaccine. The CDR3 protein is CASRPGLAGVTQETQYF. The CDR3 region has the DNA TGTGCCAGCAGGCCGGGACTAGCGGGGGTCACCCAAGAGACCCAGTACTTC.